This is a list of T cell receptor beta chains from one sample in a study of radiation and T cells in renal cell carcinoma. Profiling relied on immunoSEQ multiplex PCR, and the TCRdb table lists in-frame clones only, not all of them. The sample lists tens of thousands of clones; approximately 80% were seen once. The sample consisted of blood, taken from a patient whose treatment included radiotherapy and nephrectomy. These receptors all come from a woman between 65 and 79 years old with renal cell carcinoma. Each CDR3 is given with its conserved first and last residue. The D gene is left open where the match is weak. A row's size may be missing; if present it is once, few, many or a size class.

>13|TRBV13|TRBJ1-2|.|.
CASSLGYRDGYTF
TGTGCCAGCAGCTTAGGTTACAGGGATGGCTACACCTTC
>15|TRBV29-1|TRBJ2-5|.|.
CSVEPRTENQETQYF
TGCAGCGTTGAACCCCGGACAGAAAATCAAGAGACCCAGTACTTC
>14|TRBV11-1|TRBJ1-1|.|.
CASSFGQGYTEAFF
TGTGCCAGCAGCTTCGGCCAGGGCTACACTGAAGCTTTCTTT
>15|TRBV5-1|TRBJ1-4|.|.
CASSLEGSFREKLFF
TGCGCCAGCAGCTTGGAAGGCAGTTTCCGGGAAAAACTGTTTTTT
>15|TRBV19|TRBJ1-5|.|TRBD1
CASSGTGGAGQPQHF
TGTGCCAGTAGTGGGACAGGGGGCGCGGGTCAGCCCCAGCATTTT
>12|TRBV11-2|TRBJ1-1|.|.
CASSPAGFEAFF
TGTGCCAGCAGCCCAGCCGGGTTCGAAGCTTTCTTT
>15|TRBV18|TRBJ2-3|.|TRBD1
CASSPPEGQGGTQYF
TGTGCCAGCTCACCACCCGAGGGACAGGGGGGTACGCAGTATTTT
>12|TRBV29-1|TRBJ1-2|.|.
CSDNRANYGYTF
TGCAGCGACAACAGGGCTAACTATGGCTACACCTTC
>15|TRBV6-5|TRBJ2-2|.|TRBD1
CASSYTGGLSGELFF
TGTGCCAGCAGTTATACAGGGGGCCTCTCCGGGGAGCTGTTTTTT
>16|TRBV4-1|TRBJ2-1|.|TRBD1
CASSQRERQGRNEQFF
TGCGCCAGCAGCCAAAGGGAGAGACAGGGACGCAATGAGCAGTTCTTC
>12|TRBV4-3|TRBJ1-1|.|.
CASSLSGLEAFF
TGCGCCAGCAGCCTCTCGGGACTTGAAGCTTTCTTT
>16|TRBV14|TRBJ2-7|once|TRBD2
CASSQVPGLAGNEQYF
TGTGCCAGCAGCCAAGTTCCCGGACTAGCGGGAAATGAGCAGTACTTC
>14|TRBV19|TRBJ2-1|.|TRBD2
CASRGGPPLNEQFF
TGTGCCAGTCGCGGGGGGCCTCCCTTAAATGAGCAGTTCTTC
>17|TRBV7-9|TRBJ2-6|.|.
CASTRDLGVSGANVLTF
TGTGCCAGCACCCGGGACTTGGGGGTATCTGGGGCCAACGTCCTGACTTTC